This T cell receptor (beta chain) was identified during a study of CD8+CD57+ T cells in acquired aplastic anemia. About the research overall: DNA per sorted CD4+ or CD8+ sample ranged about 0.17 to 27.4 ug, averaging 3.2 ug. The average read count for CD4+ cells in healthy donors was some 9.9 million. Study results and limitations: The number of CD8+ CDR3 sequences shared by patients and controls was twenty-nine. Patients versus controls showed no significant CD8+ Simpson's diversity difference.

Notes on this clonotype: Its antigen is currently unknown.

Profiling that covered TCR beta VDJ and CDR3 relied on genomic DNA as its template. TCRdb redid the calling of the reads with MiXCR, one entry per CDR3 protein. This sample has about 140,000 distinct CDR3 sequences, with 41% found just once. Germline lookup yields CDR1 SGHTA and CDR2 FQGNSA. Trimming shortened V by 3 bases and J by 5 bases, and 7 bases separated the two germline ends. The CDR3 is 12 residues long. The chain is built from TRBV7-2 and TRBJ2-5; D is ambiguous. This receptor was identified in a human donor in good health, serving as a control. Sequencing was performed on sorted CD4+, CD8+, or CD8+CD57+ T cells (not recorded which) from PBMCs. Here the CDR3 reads CASSFVAETQYF. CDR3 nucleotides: TGTGCCAGCAGCTTTGTCGCGGAGACCCAGTACTTC.